This paragraph covers one TCR beta chain sequence. The sample comes from a study of blood T cell repertoires in COVID-19. Germline values: CDR1 KGHSH, CDR2 LQKENI. This CDR3 spans 15 amino acids. The V gene lost 3 bases and the J gene lost 8 bases, with 16 bases spanning the gap. Assay used: immunoSEQ multiplex PCR; TCRdb lists only in-frame clones, some missing. The profile shows about 190,000 clones, around four fifths of them singletons. The receptor was derived from a woman aged 70-85 years with active or convalescent COVID-19. Specimen: peripheral blood. The genes are TRBV18 and TRBJ1-4; maybe TRBD1 (6 bases). CDR3 DNA sequence: TGTGCCAGCTCACCTACAGGGCAATCTCCCGAAAAACTGTTTTTT. Its protein product is CASSPTGQSPEKLFF.